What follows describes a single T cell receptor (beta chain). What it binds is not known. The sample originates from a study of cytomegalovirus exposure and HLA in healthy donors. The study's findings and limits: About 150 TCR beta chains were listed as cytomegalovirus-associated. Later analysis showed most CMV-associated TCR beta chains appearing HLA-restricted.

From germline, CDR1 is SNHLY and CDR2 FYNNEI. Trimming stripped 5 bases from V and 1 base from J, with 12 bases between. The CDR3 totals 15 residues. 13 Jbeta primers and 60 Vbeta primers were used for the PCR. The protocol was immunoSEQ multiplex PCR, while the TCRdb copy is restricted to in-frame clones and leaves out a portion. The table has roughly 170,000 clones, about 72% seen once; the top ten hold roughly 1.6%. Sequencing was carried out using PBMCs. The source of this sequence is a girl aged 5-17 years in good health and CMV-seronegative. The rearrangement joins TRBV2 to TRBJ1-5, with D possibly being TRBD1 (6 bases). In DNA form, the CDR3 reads TGTGCCAGCAGTCAGGGGAGAGCAAGCAATCAGCCCCAGCATTTT. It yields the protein CASSQGRASNQPQHF.